These 21 T cell receptor beta chains were all obtained from the same sample, sequenced in a study of cytomegalovirus exposure and HLA in healthy donors. Assay: immunoSEQ multiplex PCR; the TCRdb copy retains only in-frame clones and omits some. The table has around 60,000 clones, 85% to 95% seen once. Source material: PBMCs. All receptors come from a young woman in good health and CMV-seropositive.

This chain links TRBV10-2 with TRBJ2-5, with 16 bases matching TRBD2. V was pared by 3 bases and J by 0 bases, with 7 bases of the junction left unmatched. CDR3 size: 19 residues. Looked up from germline, CDR1 is WSHSY and CDR2 is SAAADI. The CDR3 DNA reads as TGCGCCAGCAGTGACCCGGGACTAGCGGGAGGGCAGTACCAAGAGACCCAGTACTTC. Translating gives CASSDPGLAGGQYQETQYF.

V is TRBV7-9 and J is TRBJ2-7; D not certain. The length of the CDR3 is 13 residues. Germline CDR1 is SEHNR and CDR2 is FQNEAQ (reference sequence). Trimming shortened V by 1 base and J by 6 bases, and 10 bases separated the two germline ends. DNA of the CDR3: TGTGCCAGCAGCTTAGGTCCGAGCCCCGAGCAGTACTTC. Its protein is CASSLGPSPEQYF.

The chain links TRBV7-3 to TRBJ2-1; D is uncertain. Germline values: CDR1 SGHTA, CDR2 FQGTGA. This CDR3 contains 15 residues. V was trimmed by 2 bases and J by 0 bases, leaving 8 bases between them. The CDR3 DNA reads TGTGCCAGCAGCTTAGCGGCTAGCTCCTACAATGAGCAGTTCTTC. It translates to CASSLAASSYNEQFF.

The gene calls are TRBV7-2 and TRBJ2-7, with a tentative D call TRBD1 (5 bases). CDR1 and CDR2 (germline): SGHTA, FQGNSA. This CDR3 contains 14 residues. V gave up 3 bases and J gave up 2 bases, with 11 bases separating them. Here the CDR3 DNA reads TGTGCCAGCAGCTTTCAGGGATCAACCTACGAGCAGTACTTC. It codes for CASSFQGSTYEQYF.

The gene calls are TRBV4-1 and TRBJ2-5; a weak D match, TRBD1 (5 bases). The CDR3 extends over 15 amino acids. The V end lost 1 base, the J end lost 1 base, and 10 bases lay between the germline ends. The germline V gene encodes CDR1 MGHRA and CDR2 YSYEKL. CDR3 protein: CASSQAGHIQETQYF. In DNA, the CDR3 is TGCGCCAGCAGCCAAGCCGGACACATCCAAGAGACCCAGTACTTC.

V is TRBV6-6 and J is TRBJ1-2; D is possibly TRBD1 (6 bases). Germline CDR1 and CDR2: MNHNY and SVGAGI (reference sequence). This CDR3 has 13 amino acids. V lost 4 bases to trimming and J lost 5 bases, with 11 bases between them. The CDR3 protein is CASSSHQGYGYTF. The CDR3 DNA follows: TGTGCCAGCAGTTCTCATCAGGGGTATGGCTACACCTTC.

This rearrangement joins TRBV19 to TRBJ2-1; weak D call: TRBD1 (5 bases). Germline V gene data show CDR1 as LNHDA and CDR2 as SQIVND (reference sequence). V was trimmed by 3 bases and J by 4 bases, leaving 7 bases between them. The CDR3 is made up of 13 amino acids. The CDR3 loop reads CASSMGRYNEQFF. For the CDR3, the DNA is TGTGCCAGTAGTATGGGGCGGTACAATGAGCAGTTCTTC.

This clone was recorded once. V usage is TRBV28 and J usage is TRBJ2-7, with D possibly TRBD2 on 6 matching bases. Germline loops: CDR1 MDHEN, CDR2 SYDVKM. The germline V and J ends were trimmed by 1 base and 6 bases, with 10 bases remaining between them. The CDR3 totals 13 residues. The chain's CDR3 is CASSLLRGAEQYF. The CDR3 coding sequence is TGTGCCAGCAGTTTATTGCGCGGGGCCGAGCAGTACTTC.

J is TRBJ2-5 and V is TRBV6-4; a possible D gene is TRBD1 (5 bases). Germline CDR1 and CDR2: MRHNA and SNTAGT. The CDR3 is made up of 15 amino acids. Trimming stripped 3 bases from V and 4 bases from J, with 15 bases between. In DNA, the CDR3 is TGTGCCAGCAGTGAAGGGGTCGGGCCCACAGAGACCCAGTACTTC. It codes for CASSEGVGPTETQYF.

The chain employs TRBV29-1 and TRBJ2-1, with no clear D. The ends were cut back, 1 base at V and 6 bases at J, with 10 bases in the middle. Germline V gene sequence: CDR1 SQVTM, CDR2 ANQGSEA. The CDR3 loop spans 13 amino acids. The CDR3 DNA reads as TGCAGCGTTGAAGGGCTAGGTCCCAATGAGCAGTTCTTC. Translating gives CSVEGLGPNEQFF.

The V and J genes are TRBV19 and TRBJ1-5; TRBD1 might be the D (5 bases). Trimming pared 1 base from V and 1 base from J, leaving 11 bases between. The V gene's germline CDR1 is LNHDA and CDR2 SQIVND (reference sequence). CDR3 length equals 16 residues. CDR3 DNA: TGTGCCAGTAGTATAGCGGGGGAAGGAAGCAATCAGCCCCAGCATTTT. Protein: CASSIAGEGSNQPQHF. Full variable domain (outside the CDR3, taken from reference TRBV19 and TRBJ1-5): DGGITQSPKYLFRKEGQNVTLSCEQNLNHDAMYWYRQDPGQGLRLIYYSQIVNDFQKGDIAEGYSVSREKKESFPLTVTSAQKNPTAFYLCASSIAGEGSNQPQHFGDGTRLSIL.

J is TRBJ1-1 and V is TRBV5-1, with D unclear. The V and J ends lost 4 bases and 1 base respectively, with 14 bases between them. The CDR3 loop spans 15 amino acids. Germline loops: CDR1 SGHRS, CDR2 YFSETQ. The CDR3 loop reads CASSPPTTPNTEAFF. CDR3 coding DNA: TGCGCCAGCAGCCCCCCAACGACACCGAACACTGAAGCTTTCTTT.

This clone was counted a single time. This sequence joins TRBV4-2 and TRBJ2-7; possible D gene TRBD2, 6 bases. The germline V gene has CDR1 LGHNA and CDR2 YNFKEQ. The CDR3 totals 15 residues. The germline V and J ends were trimmed by 6 bases and 3 bases, with 18 bases remaining between them. In nucleotides, the CDR3 is TGTGCCAGCAGTCTCCGGTGGGGGGACGTCTACGAGCAGTACTTC. This translates into CASSLRWGDVYEQYF.

The chain links TRBV5-6 to TRBJ2-7; 11 bases agree with TRBD1. The junction had 10 bases not matched to a gene; V was cut back by 2 bases and J by 3 bases. CDR1 is SGHDT and CDR2 is YYEEEE in the germline V gene. This CDR3 spans 17 amino acids. The CDR3 nucleotides are TGTGCCAGCAGCTTCGGGACAGGGGGAACCGGCGGCTACGAGCAGTACTTC. Its translation is CASSFGTGGTGGYEQYF.

V usage is TRBV4-3 and J usage is TRBJ1-1, with 7 bases identical to TRBD1. The CDR3 sequence is 17 residues long. CDR1 and CDR2 from the germline V gene are LGHNA and YSLEER. V dropped 0 bases and J dropped 0; count of bases not matched to a gene: 7. This chain's CDR3 is CASSQEPGQALNTEAFF. The CDR3 DNA sequence: TGCGCCAGCAGCCAAGAACCAGGACAGGCCTTGAACACTGAAGCTTTCTTT.

The V and J genes are TRBV5-6 and TRBJ1-1; 10 nucleotides match TRBD1. Looked up from germline, CDR1 is SGHDT and CDR2 is YYEEEE. The V and J ends lost 4 bases and 7 bases, in that order; junction bases with no gene match: 7. The CDR3 is 14 amino acids. DNA of the CDR3: TGTGCCAGCAGCGACCGGGACAGGGGCCTTGAAGCTTTCTTT. This codes for CASSDRDRGLEAFF.

The chain has TRBV14 and TRBJ1-2; 8 nucleotides align to TRBD1. V gave up 3 bases and J gave up 7 bases; unmatched junction bases: 13. This CDR3 spans 16 amino acids. Germline V gene lookup returns CDR1 SGHDN and CDR2 FVKESK. The CDR3 sequence: CASSHLVAGGESGYTF. CDR3 DNA: TGTGCCAGCAGCCACCTAGTTGCAGGGGGCGAATCTGGCTACACCTTC.

The V and J genes are TRBV28 and TRBJ2-3; TRBD2 matches at 8 bases. The V gene's germline CDR1 is MDHEN and CDR2 SYDVKM. V lost 5 bases, J lost 2 bases, and 9 bases stayed unmatched. This CDR3 region has 16 residues. CDR3 coding DNA: TGTGCCAGCAGTCCCTCGGGGGGGGAGGACACAGATACGCAGTATTTT. Protein: CASSPSGGEDTDTQYF. Full variable domain (outside the CDR3, taken from reference TRBV28 and TRBJ2-3): DVKVTQSSRYLVKRTGEKVFLECVQDMDHENMFWYRQDPGLGLRLIYFSYDVKMKEKGDIPEGYSVSREKKERFSLILESASTNQTSMYLCASSPSGGEDTDTQYFGPGTRLTVL.

A word on this clone: The sample carries other DNA sequences with the same CDR3. V gene TRBV27 combines with J gene TRBJ1-1, with D possibly TRBD1 on 6 matching bases. Germline-derived CDR1 and CDR2 are MNHEY and SMNVEV (reference sequence). V shed 3 bases and J shed 1 base, with 12 bases lying between them. The CDR3 has 15 residues. CDR3 residues: CASSLRSRGNTEAFF. The CDR3 nucleotides read TGTGCCAGCAGTTTGAGAAGCAGGGGGAACACTGAAGCTTTCTTT.

The chain links TRBV28 to TRBJ1-2, with TRBD1 matching 9 bases. The V and J ends lost 8 bases and 5 bases, in that order; junction bases with no gene match: 9. This CDR3 has 14 amino acids. Germline values: CDR1 MDHEN, CDR2 SYDVKM. In nucleotides, the CDR3 is TGTGCCAGCGCCGCCGGGACAGGGTTTTATGGCTACACCTTC. Translated, it gives CASAAGTGFYGYTF.

This chain connects TRBV6-1 to TRBJ2-7; 10 bases map to TRBD1. The CDR3 runs 15 residues. Per germline, CDR1 MNHNS and CDR2 SASEGT. Trimming cost V 4 bases and J 1 base; bases outside gene matches: 4. In DNA form, the CDR3 reads TGTGCCAGCAGTGGGGACAGGGGAGAATCCTACGAGCAGTACTTC. Translation: CASSGDRGESYEQYF.